This T cell receptor (beta chain) is drawn from a study of cytomegalovirus exposure and HLA in healthy donors. General study findings and limits: Some public TCRs appeared in many individuals, while most sequences were rare. Through in vitro validation, a few CMV-associated chains were shown to be specific for CMV antigens. It was reported that the classifier diagnosed cytomegalovirus status with high specificity and sensitivity in both the original and validation cohorts. Altogether, 150 to 200 TCR beta chains were recorded as cytomegalovirus-associated.

A note on this clone: Its antigen is unknown.

Generated by immunoSEQ multiplex PCR, the TCRdb table keeps only in-frame clones and is missing some. Among 150,000 to 200,000 clones listed, around nine tenths were seen once. Germline lookup yields CDR1 PRHDT and CDR2 FYEKMQ (reference sequence). The CDR3 runs 15 residues. Trimming removed 6 bases at V and 0 bases at J, with 14 bases between. Input material: PBMCs. J is TRBJ1-1 and V is TRBV13; weak D call: TRBD1 (6 bases). This clonotype was obtained from a woman aged 25 to 39 in good health and CMV-seronegative. The DNA of the CDR3 is TGTGCCAGCAGGGACACAGGGACCTTGAACACTGAAGCTTTCTTT. Protein sequence: CASRDTGTLNTEAFF.